This TCR beta chain was sequenced during a study of T cells in Graves' hyperthyroidism and ophthalmopathy (dated by TCRdb to the late 2010s). The study in broad terms: Peripheral blood was sampled at the time of initial diagnosis, prior to any treatment. Once sampling was done, hyperthyroidism patients were given methimazole at a starting dose of 30 mg daily, whereas ophthalmopathy patients were given high-dose intravenous methylprednisolone. In addition, the study compared T-cell repertoires in thyroid tissue and in blood from roughly 6 Graves' hyperthyroidism patients. The roughly 90 discovery patients were divided at random into training and test sets in a 7:3 ratio. TCR V-J signatures able to tell the groups apart were searched for in a discovery cohort of 95 or so patients, of whom more than 40 had Graves' ophthalmopathy and more than 55 had stable Graves' hyperthyroidism. Prospective prediction of ophthalmopathy was tested in an independent validation cohort consisting of some 20 hyperthyroidism patients and around 16 patients who later progressed to ophthalmopathy. TCR Vbeta CDR3 sequencing of some 140 peripheral blood samples (under 45 ophthalmopathy, 75 to 85 hyperthyroidism and some 17 progressor patients) is reported in the paper. What the authors observed across the whole study: No statistical method was used to fix the sample size in advance, and group allocation was not hidden from the investigators. In validation, progression to ophthalmopathy was predicted by the model with approximately 67% sensitivity and 72.22% specificity, a median of approximately 6.5 months before onset. Most expanded thyroid clonotypes (frequency above 0.001) were also detected in blood, a finding suggesting that blood repertoires may reflect thyroid immune responses. In cross-validation, a model built on a 13 V-J signature told ophthalmopathy apart from stable hyperthyroidism with less than 90% sensitivity and 81% to 82% specificity, and in testing the same model reached 80%/75%.

The CDR3 goes from the cysteine to the phenylalanine over 13 residues. Just CDR3 DNA is preserved here, 39 bases in frame from base 1. Trimming removed 6 bases from V and 0 bases from J, leaving 9 bases between the germline ends. The germline V gene specifies MDHEN as CDR1 and SYDVKM as CDR2. Stable Graves' hyperthyroidism was defined as the absence of progression to ophthalmopathy over 18 months of follow-up. The hyperthyroidism patients were between 18 and 65 years old and newly diagnosed, with a disease duration of less than 2 months. Any patient with an uncontrolled infection, another autoimmune disease, pregnancy or lactation was excluded. Diagnoses were established on the basis of clinical symptoms, serum thyroxine and TRAb, thyroid ultrasound, and orbital computed tomography. PBMCs were isolated from approximately 10 ml of fresh peripheral blood by Ficoll-Paque density gradient centrifugation. Trizol reagent was used to extract total RNA, and RNA quality was then checked on an Agilent 2100 Bioanalyzer.

This clonotype was observed once. Its antigen is unknown. Per-nucleotide qualities are absent, and no much larger clonotype sits a single base away. One read gives only weak evidence. TCR beta CDR3 regions were amplified from RNA transcripts. A first-round RT-PCR of the TCR CDR3 used the HTBI primer set with the Qiagen OneStep RT-PCR kit. A second multiplex PCR round built the libraries, followed by size selection and purification. Sequencing of the libraries was done on an Illumina HiSeq2000 using paired-end 100 bp reads. As for the original processing: SOAPnuke was used to process the raw data, with reads discarded if the reads contained adapters or uncalled bases, had a mean Phred below 15, or lacked an exact constant-primer or identifier match. COPE v1.2.5 was used to merge the high-quality paired reads, and each unique nucleotide sequence was defined as a clonotype. MiTCR v1.1 was used to align the clonotypes against IMGT TRBV, TRBD and TRBJ reference segments. The analysis included only V-J combinations with a frequency above 0.0001, which together covered 99% to 99.2% of the repertoires. The TCS score was defined as the ratio of F50 (clonal expansion) to E x V (chaos), calculated using BLOSUM62-based TCRdist between CDR3 peptides within each V-J. Welch's t-statistics and random forest reduced 500 to 550 V-J features to roughly 13, which were used in a naive Bayes classifier (R e1071). TCRdb trimmed public reads at Q25 via fastp, called clones via MiXCR and kept in-frame beta chains. Identical CDR3 proteins give one entry, which carries the most common genes and DNA. It is TCRdb's table, rather than the study itself, that gives the V and J calls and clone size. This sample comprises some 180,000 distinct CDR3 sequences, around 16% of them detected only once. The ten biggest clones cover roughly 55% of the sample.

The sample consisted of blood. The sequence was collected from a woman aged 45 to 65 with Graves' hyperthyroidism. This receptor chain uses TRBV28 and TRBJ2-7, with the D gene call left open. The CDR3 reads CASRTVSSYEQYF. Read as DNA, the sequence is TGTGCCAGCAGAACAGTTAGCTCCTACGAGCAGTACTTC.